The 21 T cell receptor beta chains presented below share a single source sample, sequenced in a study of T cells after yellow fever vaccination. MiXCR, run by TCRdb on the 5' RACE reads, gives a single entry per CDR3 protein. Among a few hundred thousand distinct CDR3 sequences, 6.9% were seen once, and the ten largest hold 0.85%. The specimen comprised CD4+ T cells sorted from PBMCs, sampled 15 days after the yellow fever booster vaccination. These receptors were obtained from a man in his thirties or forties who received the YFV17D yellow fever vaccine.

The rearrangement joins TRBV7-2 to TRBJ2-7, with 7 nucleotides matching TRBD2. V shed 5 bases and J 7 bases; nucleotides not matched to a gene: 5. The CDR3 is made up of 12 amino acids. Germline V gene data show CDR1 as SGHTA and CDR2 as FQGNSA. The CDR3 DNA is TGTGCCAGCAGCCGGGACTATAGTGAGCAGTACTTC. The encoded protein is CASSRDYSEQYF.

This clonotype was recorded a few times. The V call is TRBV20-1, the J call TRBJ2-7; D perhaps matches TRBD1 (6 bases). Per the germline V gene, CDR1 is DFQATT and CDR2 is SNEGSKA (reference sequence). The CDR3 length is 14 residues. The V end lost 0 bases, the J end lost 7 bases, and 16 bases lay between the germline ends. As DNA, the CDR3 is TGCAGTGCTAGAGATAGGGGGTTCGGGCGGGAGCAGTACTTC. It is translated as CSARDRGFGREQYF.

This clonotype was found many times. J is TRBJ1-2 and V is TRBV12-3 or TRBV12-4; TRBD1 aligns across 8 bases. The CDR3 length is 11 residues. After removal of 5 bases from V and 10 bases from J, the junction contained 3 bases not matched to a gene. As DNA, the CDR3 is TGTGCCAGCAGTCAGGGACAGGTCTACACCTTC. It is translated as CASSQGQVYTF.

This clonotype was seen a few times. The gene calls are TRBV5-1 and TRBJ2-6; D remains ambiguous. CDR1 and CDR2 from the germline V gene are SGHRS and YFSETQ. The CDR3 has 15 residues. With 0 bases removed from V and 4 bases from J, the gap between germline ends came to 8 bases. The CDR3 spells CASSLAVSGANVLTF. As DNA, the CDR3 is TGCGCCAGCAGCTTGGCAGTTAGCGGGGCCAACGTCCTGACTTTC. Full variable domain (missing parts from reference TRBV5-1 and TRBJ2-6): KAGVTQTPRYLIKTRGQQVTLSCSPISGHRSVSWYQQTPGQGLQFLFEYFSETQRNKGNFPGRFSGRQFSNSRSEMNVSTLELGDSALYLCASSLAVSGANVLTFGAGSRLTVL.

This clonotype was observed a few times. This chain uses TRBV12-3 or TRBV12-4 with TRBJ1-4, with D perhaps TRBD1 (5 bases). Between the trimmed V and J ends, which lost 8 bases and 7 bases, there was a span of 17 bases. The CDR3 length is 14 residues. CDR3 nucleotide sequence: TGTGCCAGCTCCTTAGGTCCAGGGTCTGAAAAACTGTTTTTT. Its translation is CASSLGPGSEKLFF.

CDR3 loop: CASSLIPELNTEAFF. CDR3 DNA sequence: TGTGCCAGCAGCTTGATCCCCGAATTGAACACTGAAGCTTTCTTT. The chain has TRBV5-5 and TRBJ1-1; D unclear. Germline values: CDR1 SGHKS, CDR2 YYEKEE (reference sequence). V lost 1 base to trimming and J lost 0 bases, with 10 bases between them. The CDR3 runs to 15 residues.

This clonotype has a count of ten or more. The chain is built from TRBV7-2 and TRBJ2-7; 12 nucleotides match TRBD1. V lost 3 bases, J lost 6 bases, and 9 bases stayed unmatched. The CDR3 contains 16 residues. The germline V gene encodes CDR1 SGHTA and CDR2 FQGNSA. CDR3 nucleotides: TGTGCCAGCAGCTTTCAATCGGGACAGGGGGCGCGCGAGCAGTACTTC. Residues: CASSFQSGQGAREQYF.

Concerning this clonotype: Relative to the germline gene, one junction end is altered; a read error may explain this. This chain joins TRBV5-1 and TRBJ2-7, with 7 bases matching TRBD1. In germline, CDR1 is SGHRS, CDR2 YFSETQ. CDR3 length: 16 residues. CDR3 amino acids: CASRFTPGTDFYEQYF. CDR3 in DNA: TGCGCCAGCCGCTTTACCCCCGGGACAGACTTCTACGAGCAGTACTTC.

The chain combines TRBV5-1 with TRBJ1-3; D is unresolved. Trimming stripped 3 bases from V and 0 bases from J, with 7 bases between. The germline gives CDR1 SGHRS, CDR2 YFSETQ. The CDR3 runs to 14 residues. The CDR3 loop reads CASSSAFSGNTIYF. CDR3 DNA: TGCGCCAGCAGCTCGGCCTTCTCTGGAAACACCATATATTTT.

DNA of the CDR3: TGTGCCAGCAGTGCCCGCCTACATTGGGGCTACACCTTC. It translates to CASSARLHWGYTF. The chain has TRBV28 and TRBJ1-2; D is undetermined. CDR3 size: 13 residues. Trimming removed 5 bases from V and 8 bases from J, with 15 bases in between. Germline V gives CDR1 MDHEN, CDR2 SYDVKM.

This clonotype was recorded at least ten times. V is TRBV27 and J is TRBJ2-1; the D call may be TRBD1 or TRBD2 (5 bases each). With 3 bases removed from V and 5 bases from J, the gap between germline ends came to 11 bases. The germline gives CDR1 MNHEY, CDR2 SMNVEV (reference sequence). This CDR3 is built from 14 residues. DNA of the CDR3: TGTGCCAGCAGTTTCCGGGGCTTGAACAATGAGCAGTTCTTC. Encoded protein: CASSFRGLNNEQFF.

The chain is built from TRBV29-1 and TRBJ2-7; D may match TRBD1 or TRBD2 (5 bases each). The length of the CDR3 is 11 residues. The V gene's germline CDR1 is SQVTM and CDR2 ANQGSEA. V was pared by 6 bases and J by 9 bases, with 15 bases between. The CDR3 region is CSVGWDRGQYF. CDR3 nucleotide sequence: TGCAGCGTAGGGTGGGACCGAGGGCAGTACTTC.

Ten or more counts support this clonotype. The chain is built from TRBV12-3 or TRBV12-4 and TRBJ2-7; D not resolved. V gave up 3 bases and J gave up 2 bases, with 11 bases separating them. The CDR3 loop spans 14 amino acids. CDR3 nucleotides: TGTGCCAGCAGTTTTTTTGTCCCGCCCTACGAGCAGTACTTC. As protein: CASSFFVPPYEQYF.

In its sample, this clonotype was seen many times. The rearrangement joins TRBV14 to TRBJ2-1; no reliable D call. This CDR3 has 11 amino acids. V was pared by 2 bases and J by 10 bases, with 6 bases between. The V gene's germline CDR1 is SGHDN and CDR2 FVKESK. This chain's CDR3 is CASSQYGEQFF. CDR3 nucleotides: TGTGCCAGCAGCCAATATGGCGAGCAGTTCTTC.

In this sample, this clonotype turned up many times. The chain couples TRBV9 to TRBJ2-7; 7 bases fit TRBD2. CDR3 length: 15 residues. After removal of 0 bases from V and 3 bases from J, the junction contained 6 bases not matched to a gene. Germline V gene data show CDR1 as SGDLS and CDR2 as YYNGEE. The CDR3 DNA sequence: TGTGCCAGCAGCGTAGAGGTAGGGGAGGGCTACGAGCAGTACTTC. It is translated as CASSVEVGEGYEQYF. The variable domain in full, with the rest retrieved from reference TRBV9 and TRBJ2-7, is DSGVTQTPKHLITATGQRVTLRCSPRSGDLSVYWYQQSLDQGLQFLIQYYNGEERAKGNILERFSAQQFPDLHSELNLSSLELGDSALYFCASSVEVGEGYEQYFGPGTRLTVT.

This clonotype has a count of ten or more. The gene calls are TRBV15 and TRBJ2-7, with 9 bases lining up with TRBD2. The ends lost 3 bases at V and 3 bases at J; junction bases unmatched: 3. In germline, CDR1 is LNHNV, CDR2 YYDKDF (reference sequence). This CDR3 has 14 amino acids. The CDR3 DNA sequence: TGTGCCACCAGCAGGACTAGCGGACACTACGAGCAGTACTTC. It specifies CATSRTSGHYEQYF.

This sequence joins TRBV29-1 and TRBJ2-3; TRBD2 matches 7 bases. Germline V lookup: CDR1 SQVTM, CDR2 ANQGSEA. V gave up 6 bases and J gave up 5 bases; unmatched junction bases: 8. The CDR3 runs to 13 residues. CDR3 loop: CSVTRLALDTQYF. The CDR3, as DNA: TGCAGCGTGACACGACTAGCATTAGATACGCAGTATTTT.

The chain uses TRBV11-2 and TRBJ2-3; D is undetermined. The V end lost 1 base, the J end lost 6 bases, and 11 bases lay between the germline ends. Germline CDR1 and CDR2: SGHAT and FQNNGV. The CDR3 sequence is 14 residues long. The CDR3 protein is CASSLVGRSDTQYF. CDR3 nucleotide sequence: TGTGCCAGCAGCTTAGTCGGCCGGTCGGATACGCAGTATTTT.

The gene calls are TRBV7-8 and TRBJ2-7, with TRBD1 matching 8 bases. The V gene's germline CDR1 is SGHVS and CDR2 FQNEAQ. J was trimmed by 4 bases and V by 4 bases; bases with no gene match: 12. This CDR3 has 16 amino acids. Written as DNA, the CDR3 is TGTGCCAGCAGCTACGACAGGGGCCGCCTACAGTACGAGCAGTACTTC. Amino acids: CASSYDRGRLQYEQYF.

This clonotype was seen ten or more times. The J gene is TRBJ1-1, the V gene TRBV6-5, with D tentatively TRBD1 (5 bases). The V end lost 0 bases, the J end lost 0 bases, and 14 bases lay between the germline ends. The length of the CDR3 is 17 residues. CDR1 MNHEY and CDR2 SVGAGI come from the germline V gene. CDR3 in DNA: TGTGCCAGCAGTTACTCCGGGGCTCGGGGAATGAACACTGAAGCTTTCTTT. Amino acids: CASSYSGARGMNTEAFF.

The rearrangement joins TRBV29-1 to TRBJ2-3, with a tentative D call TRBD1 (5 bases). CDR3 length equals 13 residues. Per germline, CDR1 SQVTM and CDR2 ANQGSEA. V was trimmed by 6 bases and J by 0 bases, leaving 10 bases between them. This CDR3 reads CSVRATSTDTQYF. CDR3 nucleotide sequence: TGCAGCGTCAGGGCAACTAGCACAGATACGCAGTATTTT.